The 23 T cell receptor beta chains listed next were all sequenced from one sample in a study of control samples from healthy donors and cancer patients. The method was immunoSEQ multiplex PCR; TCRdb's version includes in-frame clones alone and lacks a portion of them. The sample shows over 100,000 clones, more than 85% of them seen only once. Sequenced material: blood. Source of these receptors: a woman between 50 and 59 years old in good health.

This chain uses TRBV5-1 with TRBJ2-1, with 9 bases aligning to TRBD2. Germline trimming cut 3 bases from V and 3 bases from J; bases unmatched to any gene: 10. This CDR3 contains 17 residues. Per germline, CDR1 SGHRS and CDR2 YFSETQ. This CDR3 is CASSYGAGSGGYNEQFF. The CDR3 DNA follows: TGCGCCAGCAGCTATGGGGCAGGTAGCGGGGGCTACAATGAGCAGTTCTTC.

In DNA, the CDR3 is TGTGCCTGGAGTGTAGGGGACACCAACTATGGCTACACCTTC. Encoded protein: CAWSVGDTNYGYTF. The rearrangement links TRBV30 to TRBJ1-2, with a possible D match to TRBD1 (6 bases). Trimming stripped 0 bases from V and 2 bases from J, with 10 bases between. This CDR3 has 14 residues. CDR1 is GTSNPN and CDR2 is SVGIG in the germline V gene (reference sequence).

CDR3 sequence (DNA): TGTGCCAGCAGCCAGGGACTATTTAATGAGCAGTTCTTC. Translating it yields CASSQGLFNEQFF. This sequence joins TRBV14 and TRBJ2-1; TRBD2 aligns across 7 bases. Germline CDR1 is SGHDN and CDR2 is FVKESK. The CDR3 has 13 amino acids. The junction had 3 bases not matched to a gene; V was cut back by 3 bases and J by 7 bases.

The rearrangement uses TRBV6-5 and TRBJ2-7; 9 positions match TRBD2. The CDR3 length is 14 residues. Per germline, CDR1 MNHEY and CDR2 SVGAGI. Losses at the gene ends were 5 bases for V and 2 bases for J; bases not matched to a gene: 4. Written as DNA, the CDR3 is TGTGCCAGCAGTAGCGGGAGGAATCCCTACGAGCAGTACGTC. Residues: CASSSGRNPYEQYV.

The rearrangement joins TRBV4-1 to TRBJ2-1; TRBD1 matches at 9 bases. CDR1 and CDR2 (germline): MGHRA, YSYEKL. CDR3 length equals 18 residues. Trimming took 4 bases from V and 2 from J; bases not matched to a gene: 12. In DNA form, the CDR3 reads TGCGCCAGCAGCCGACGCACCCTACGACAGGGGGCCTACAATGAGCAGTTCTTC. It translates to CASSRRTLRQGAYNEQFF.

CDR3 region: CASSLEGKNTEAFF. The CDR3 DNA reads as TGCGCCAGCAGCTTGGAAGGGAAGAACACTGAAGCTTTCTTT. This chain connects TRBV5-1 to TRBJ1-1; D is unresolved. This CDR3 comprises 14 residues. Trimming pared 0 bases from V and 1 base from J, leaving 7 bases between. Germline lookup yields CDR1 SGHRS and CDR2 YFSETQ.

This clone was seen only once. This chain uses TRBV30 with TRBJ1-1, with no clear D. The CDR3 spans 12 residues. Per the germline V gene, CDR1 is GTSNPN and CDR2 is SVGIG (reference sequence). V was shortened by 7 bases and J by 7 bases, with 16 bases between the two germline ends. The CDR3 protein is CASTKGSNEAFF. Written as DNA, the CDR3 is TGTGCCTCCACAAAGGGATCGAATGAAGCTTTCTTT.

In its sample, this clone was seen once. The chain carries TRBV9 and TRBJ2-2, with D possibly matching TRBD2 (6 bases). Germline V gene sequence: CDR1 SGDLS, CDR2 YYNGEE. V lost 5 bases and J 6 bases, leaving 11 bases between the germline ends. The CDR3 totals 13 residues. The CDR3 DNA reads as TGTGCCAGCAGGACTAGTAGTTCCGGGGAGCTGTTTTTT. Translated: CASRTSSSGELFF.

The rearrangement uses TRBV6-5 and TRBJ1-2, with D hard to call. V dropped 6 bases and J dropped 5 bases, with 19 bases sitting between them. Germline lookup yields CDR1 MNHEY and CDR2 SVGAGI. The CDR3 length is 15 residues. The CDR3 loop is CASSPIPGDNYGYTF. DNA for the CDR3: TGTGCCAGCAGCCCCATTCCGGGAGATAATTATGGCTACACCTTC.

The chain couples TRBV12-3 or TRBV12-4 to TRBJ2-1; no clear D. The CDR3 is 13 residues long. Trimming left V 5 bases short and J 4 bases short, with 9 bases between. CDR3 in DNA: TGTGCCAGCAGTCCCCCTGCTTACAATGAGCAGTTCTTC. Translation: CASSPPAYNEQFF.

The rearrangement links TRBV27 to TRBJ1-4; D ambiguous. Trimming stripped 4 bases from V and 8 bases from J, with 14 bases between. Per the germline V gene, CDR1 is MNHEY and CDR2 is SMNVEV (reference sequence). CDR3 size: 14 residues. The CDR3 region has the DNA TGTGCCAGCAGTTCCTGGGGTCCCCTCGAAAAACTGTTTTTT. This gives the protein CASSSWGPLEKLFF.

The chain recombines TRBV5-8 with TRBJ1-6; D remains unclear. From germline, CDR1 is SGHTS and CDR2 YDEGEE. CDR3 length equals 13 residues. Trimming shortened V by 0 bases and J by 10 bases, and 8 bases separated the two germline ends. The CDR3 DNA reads TGTGCCAGCAGCTTGGTCGCGGACTCACCCCTCCACTTT. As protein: CASSLVADSPLHF.

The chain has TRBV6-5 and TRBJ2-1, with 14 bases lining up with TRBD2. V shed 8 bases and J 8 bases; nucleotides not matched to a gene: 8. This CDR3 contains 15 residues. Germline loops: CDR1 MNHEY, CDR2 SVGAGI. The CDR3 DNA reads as TGTGCCAGCGGGCGAGGGACTAGCGGGAGCTATGAGCAGTTCTTC. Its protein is CASGRGTSGSYEQFF.

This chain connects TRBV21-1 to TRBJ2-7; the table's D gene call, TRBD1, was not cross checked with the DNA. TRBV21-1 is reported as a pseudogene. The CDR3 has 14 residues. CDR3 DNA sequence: TGTGCCAGACAGACAGGGACGGGCTCCCACGAGCAGTACGTC. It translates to CARQTGTGSHEQYV.

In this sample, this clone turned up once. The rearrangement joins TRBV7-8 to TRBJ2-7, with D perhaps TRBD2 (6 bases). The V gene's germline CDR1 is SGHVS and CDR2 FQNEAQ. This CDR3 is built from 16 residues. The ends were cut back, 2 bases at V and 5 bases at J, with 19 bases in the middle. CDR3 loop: CASSLFATSIAHEQYV. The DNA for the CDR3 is TGTGCCAGCAGCTTATTCGCGACTAGTATCGCCCACGAGCAGTACGTC.

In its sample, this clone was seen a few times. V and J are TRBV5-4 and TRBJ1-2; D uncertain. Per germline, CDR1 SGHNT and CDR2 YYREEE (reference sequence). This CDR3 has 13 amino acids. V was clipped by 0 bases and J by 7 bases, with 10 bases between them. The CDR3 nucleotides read TGTGCCAGCAGCTTGGGGGTAAAACGTGGCTACACCTTC. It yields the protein CASSLGVKRGYTF.

In DNA form, the CDR3 reads TGTGCCAGCAGACTAAGCGGGGCTAGCACAGATACGCAGTATTTT. Its protein is CASRLSGASTDTQYF. The chain employs TRBV3-1 (or the pseudogene TRBV3-2) and TRBJ2-3; 7 nucleotides line up with TRBD2. The CDR3 runs to 15 residues. Germline V lookup: CDR1 LGHDT, CDR2 YNNKEL (reference sequence). V shed 6 bases and J 0 bases; nucleotides not matched to a gene: 6.

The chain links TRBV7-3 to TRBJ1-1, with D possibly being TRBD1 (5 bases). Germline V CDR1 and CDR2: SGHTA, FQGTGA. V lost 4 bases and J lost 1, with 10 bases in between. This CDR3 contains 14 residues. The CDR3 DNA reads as TGTGCCAGCAGCTCGGGGGGTTGGAACACTGAAGCTTTCTTT. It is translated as CASSSGGWNTEAFF.

CDR3 sequence reads: CASSTTVSNQPQHF. The CDR3 DNA sequence: TGTGCCAGTAGTACGACAGTGAGCAATCAGCCCCAGCATTTT. The V gene is TRBV19, the J gene TRBJ1-5; a possible D gene is TRBD1 (5 bases). This CDR3 comprises 14 residues. The V gene's germline CDR1 is LNHDA and CDR2 SQIVND (reference sequence). Trimming removed 4 bases at V and 1 base at J, with 8 bases between.

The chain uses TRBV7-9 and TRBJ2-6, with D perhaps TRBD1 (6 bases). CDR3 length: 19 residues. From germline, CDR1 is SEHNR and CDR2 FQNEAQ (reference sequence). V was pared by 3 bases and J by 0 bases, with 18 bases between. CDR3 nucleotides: TGTGCCAGCAGCTTCCCTCAGGGGACATCCGTCTCTGGGGCCAACGTCCTGACTTTC. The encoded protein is CASSFPQGTSVSGANVLTF.

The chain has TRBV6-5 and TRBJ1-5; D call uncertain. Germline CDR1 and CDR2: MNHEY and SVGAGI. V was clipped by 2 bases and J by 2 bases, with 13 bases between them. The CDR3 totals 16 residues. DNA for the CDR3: TGTGCCAGCAGTTACGTCCCTCCGGGTGGCAATCAGCCCCAGCATTTT. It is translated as CASSYVPPGGNQPQHF.

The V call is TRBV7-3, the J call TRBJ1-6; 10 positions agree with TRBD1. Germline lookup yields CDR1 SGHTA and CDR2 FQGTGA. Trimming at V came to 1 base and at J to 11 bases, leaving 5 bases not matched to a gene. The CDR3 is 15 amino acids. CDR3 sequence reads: CASSLMTGGETPLHF. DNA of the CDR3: TGTGCCAGCAGCTTAATGACAGGGGGCGAAACACCCCTCCACTTT. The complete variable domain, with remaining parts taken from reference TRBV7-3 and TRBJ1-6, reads GAGVSQTPSNKVTEKGKYVELRCDPISGHTALYWYRQSLGQGPEFLIYFQGTGAADDSGLPNDRFFAVRPEGSVSTLKIQRTERGDSAVYLCASSLMTGGETPLHFGNGTRLTVT.

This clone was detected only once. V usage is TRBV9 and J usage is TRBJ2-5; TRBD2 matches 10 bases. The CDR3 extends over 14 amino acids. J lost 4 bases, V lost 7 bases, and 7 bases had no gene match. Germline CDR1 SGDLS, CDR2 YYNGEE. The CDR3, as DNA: TGTGCCAGCGGCGAGCGGGAGGGGGGAGAGACCCAGTACTTC. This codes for CASGEREGGETQYF.